This is a list of T cell receptor beta chains from one sample in a study of blood T cells in healthy people across ages. MiXCR, applied by TCRdb to the 5' RACE reads, yields one record per CDR3 protein. The table has about 1.1 million distinct CDR3 sequences, more than 30% seen once; the top ten hold around 13%. Sequenced sample: blood. Every receptor here comes from a man younger than 35 in good health. Each CDR3 is given with its conserved first and last residue. Each record gives: D gene, clone size, V gene, J gene, CDR3 DNA, CDR3 protein. D genes are given only for firm matches. Clone size is stated in some rows and not others, as once, few, many or a class when expanded.

d_call: -; clone_size: few; v_call: TRBV12-3/TRBV12-4; j_call: TRBJ1-2; cdr3_nt: TGTGCCAGCAGTTTGCCGTACCGCTATGGCTACACCTTC; cdr3_aa: CASSLPYRYGYTF
d_call: -; clone_size: -; v_call: TRBV6-6; j_call: TRBJ2-3; cdr3_nt: TGTGCCAGCAGCGAGACCCGGGATACGCAGTATTTT; cdr3_aa: CASSETRDTQYF
d_call: -; clone_size: few; v_call: TRBV9; j_call: TRBJ2-1; cdr3_nt: TGTGCCAGCAGCGTTGCTGGGACTCTTAGGGATGAGCAGTTCTTC; cdr3_aa: CASSVAGTLRDEQFF
d_call: -; clone_size: -; v_call: TRBV20-1; j_call: TRBJ2-5; cdr3_nt: TGCAGTGCTAGTTACCGGAAAGAGACCCAGTACTTC; cdr3_aa: CSASYRKETQYF
d_call: TRBD1; clone_size: -; v_call: TRBV20-1; j_call: TRBJ2-5; cdr3_nt: TGCAGTGCGGTCGGGACAGAGGAGGAGACCCAGTACTTC; cdr3_aa: CSAVGTEEETQYF
d_call: -; clone_size: many; v_call: TRBV12-3/TRBV12-4; j_call: TRBJ2-7; cdr3_nt: TGTGCCAGCAGTCCAAGAACGGGACACCAGACTACCTACGAGCAGTACTTC; cdr3_aa: CASSPRTGHQTTYEQYF
d_call: TRBD1; clone_size: -; v_call: TRBV27; j_call: TRBJ1-5; cdr3_nt: TGTGCCAGCAGTGCGAGACAGGGTCGGCCCCAGCATTTT; cdr3_aa: CASSARQGRPQHF
d_call: -; clone_size: -; v_call: TRBV28; j_call: TRBJ2-1; cdr3_nt: TGTGCCAGTCGGGTGGCCTACAATGAGCAGTTCTTC; cdr3_aa: CASRVAYNEQFF
d_call: TRBD2; clone_size: few; v_call: TRBV3-1; j_call: TRBJ2-3; cdr3_nt: TGTGCCAGCAGCTATGATCCGGGACTAGCGACCAGCACAGATACGCAGTATTTT; cdr3_aa: CASSYDPGLATSTDTQYF
d_call: -; clone_size: -; v_call: TRBV12-3/TRBV12-4; j_call: TRBJ2-7; cdr3_nt: TGTGCCAGCAGTTTATCGTTACAGAACTACGAGCAGTACTTC; cdr3_aa: CASSLSLQNYEQYF
d_call: -; clone_size: -; v_call: TRBV9; j_call: TRBJ2-3; cdr3_nt: TGTGCCAGCAGCGACCACAGGGCAGATACGCAGTATTTT; cdr3_aa: CASSDHRADTQYF
d_call: TRBD1; clone_size: many; v_call: TRBV27; j_call: TRBJ1-4; cdr3_nt: TGCGCCAGCAGCCCGGACAGGGTTGGCGAAAAACTGTTTTTT; cdr3_aa: CASSPDRVGEKLFF
d_call: -; clone_size: -; v_call: TRBV5-6; j_call: TRBJ1-4; cdr3_nt: TGTGCCAGCAGCTTGGTAGGACCGGTTAATGAAAAACTGTTTTTT; cdr3_aa: CASSLVGPVNEKLFF
d_call: -; clone_size: once; v_call: TRBV12-3/TRBV12-4; j_call: TRBJ2-1; cdr3_nt: TGTGCCAACAGTTCGATTAGCTCCAATGAGCAGTTCTTC; cdr3_aa: CANSSISSNEQFF
d_call: -; clone_size: -; v_call: TRBV6-6; j_call: TRBJ2-4; cdr3_nt: TGTGCCAGCAGTTACTCTACGGGGTTGGCCAAAAACATTCAGTACTTC; cdr3_aa: CASSYSTGLAKNIQYF
d_call: TRBD1; clone_size: few; v_call: TRBV9; j_call: TRBJ1-2; cdr3_nt: TGTGCCAGCAGCGACCGATCGAGGACAGGGGTCTATGGCTACACCTTC; cdr3_aa: CASSDRSRTGVYGYTF
d_call: -; clone_size: -; v_call: TRBV5-1; j_call: TRBJ1-6; cdr3_nt: TGCGCCAGCAGCTTGGCGACGGATAATTCACCCCTCCACTTT; cdr3_aa: CASSLATDNSPLHF
d_call: -; clone_size: -; v_call: TRBV12-3/TRBV12-4; j_call: TRBJ2-5; cdr3_nt: TGTGCCAGCAGTTTAGGCCTGATGGGGGCAGAGACCCAGTACTTC; cdr3_aa: CASSLGLMGAETQYF
d_call: -; clone_size: -; v_call: TRBV20-1; j_call: TRBJ2-1; cdr3_nt: TGCAGTGCTAGAGGCGGTCTAGCCCCCGACAATGAGCAGTTCTTC; cdr3_aa: CSARGGLAPDNEQFF
d_call: -; clone_size: many; v_call: TRBV3-1; j_call: TRBJ2-5; cdr3_nt: TGTGCCAGCAGAGGGACTGAGAGGTCGGAGACCCAGTACTTC; cdr3_aa: CASRGTERSETQYF
d_call: TRBD1; clone_size: once; v_call: TRBV18; j_call: TRBJ2-5; cdr3_nt: TGTGCCAGCTCACGCAAGCTATCGGGACAGCAAGAGACCCAGTACTTC; cdr3_aa: CASSRKLSGQQETQYF
d_call: -; clone_size: few; v_call: TRBV5-1; j_call: TRBJ2-1; cdr3_nt: TGCGCCAGCAGGGGTGAGGCTAGCAATGAGCAGTTCTTC; cdr3_aa: CASRGEASNEQFF
d_call: -; clone_size: -; v_call: TRBV12-3/TRBV12-4; j_call: TRBJ1-2; cdr3_nt: TGTGCCAGCAGTCCCCTGGACCCACCGATCCGCTACACCTTC; cdr3_aa: CASSPLDPPIRYTF